This T cell receptor (beta chain) is drawn from a study of shared clonotypes between healthy human individuals. Regarding the study as a whole: Shared clonotypes: about 5% naive CD4, about 3.5% naive CD8, 2% to 2.5% memory CD4, 0.4% to 0.5% memory CD8.

The donors were all Caucasian adults (living in Nashville, Tennessee). The repertoire was sequenced with immunoSEQ multiplex PCR; TCRdb's copy has only in-frame clones and lacks some. Counted here are approximately 980,000 clones, roughly 72% occurring once; the ten biggest clones make up approximately 1.5%. The V gene end was trimmed by 1 base and the J gene end by 10 bases; junction bases not matched to a gene: 12. The CDR3 is 15 amino acids. The V gene's germline CDR1 is SGHNT and CDR2 YENEEA. This clone was seen only a few times. Its matching antigen is unknown. What was sequenced was memory CD4+ T cells sorted from blood. Subset defined: CD45RA-negative fraction. This clonotype was obtained from a man in his late teens or twenties in good health. The gene calls are TRBV11-3 and TRBJ2-5; TRBD1 aligns across 7 bases. DNA for the CDR3: TGTGCCAGCAGCTTAGGAGGGGGCAGGGATCGTGACCAGTACTTC. Protein: CASSLGGGRDRDQYF.